This entry concerns a single T cell receptor (beta chain). The V gene end was trimmed by 5 bases and the J gene end by 10 bases; junction bases not matched to a gene: 8. The CDR3 spans 15 residues. In germline, CDR1 is LNHDA, CDR2 SQIVND (reference sequence). Libraries were prepared by immunoSEQ multiplex PCR; TCRdb keeps only in-frame clonotypes and omits some of them. The table lists about 80,000 clones, over 85% of them singletons, with less than 6% in the top ten. The entry originates in a study of control samples from healthy donors and cancer patients. This TCR came from a man aged 50-60 years in good health. Sequencing input: blood. The chain carries TRBV19 and TRBJ1-6, with 10 bases aligning to TRBD1. CDR3 DNA sequence: TGTGCCAGTAGTTTGACAGGGGGCGAGATATCACCCCTCCACTTT. Protein: CASSLTGGEISPLHF.